This T cell receptor beta chain comes out of a study of cytomegalovirus exposure and HLA in healthy donors. Germline V gene sequence: CDR1 MNHNS, CDR2 SASEGT. V was pared by 6 bases and J by 0 bases, with 8 bases between. The CDR3 contains 14 residues. The PCR used 60 Vbeta and 13 Jbeta primers. The repertoire was sequenced with immunoSEQ multiplex PCR; TCRdb's copy has only in-frame clones and lacks some. The sample includes 150,000 to 200,000 clones, approximately 70% of them seen just once. With regard to this clone: Antigen unknown.

Findings and limits, study-wide: Most TCR sequences were rare, but some public TCRs occurred in many donors.

The chain carries TRBV6-1 and TRBJ1-4; a weak D match, TRBD1 (5 bases). The sequencing input was PBMCs. The receptor was derived from a man between 18 and 29 years old in good health and CMV-seropositive. The CDR3 nucleotides read TGTGCCAGCAGGTGGGGGGCAACTAATGAAAAACTGTTTTTT. Its protein is CASRWGATNEKLFF.